The present T cell receptor (beta chain) was sequenced within a study of shared clonotypes between healthy human individuals. About the study: Per-donor plates numbered three CD4 naive, three CD4 memory, two CD8 naive and one CD8 memory. Overall study results and limits: Relative to their counterparts shared across all four donors, non-shared clonotypes exhibited diminished generation probabilities. For sorted subsets, rarefaction showed incomplete sequencing despite large depth.

Concerning this clone: Its antigen is unidentified.

Trimming removed 3 bases from V and 3 bases from J; junction bases left unmatched: 2. The CDR3 has 14 residues. Germline lookup yields CDR1 KGHSH and CDR2 LQKENI. Clones were read by immunoSEQ multiplex PCR, and TCRdb kept only the in-frame ones, dropping some. The sample holds over a million clones, roughly 80% seen once. Sequencing was performed on memory CD4+ T cells sorted from blood. Noted subset: CD45RA-negative fraction. The chain couples TRBV18 to TRBJ2-1; 7 bases align to TRBD2. The receptor comes from a man between 18 and 35 years old in good health. CDR3 amino acids: CASSPPGGYNEQFF. The CDR3 DNA reads as TGTGCCAGCTCACCGCCGGGAGGCTACAATGAGCAGTTCTTC.